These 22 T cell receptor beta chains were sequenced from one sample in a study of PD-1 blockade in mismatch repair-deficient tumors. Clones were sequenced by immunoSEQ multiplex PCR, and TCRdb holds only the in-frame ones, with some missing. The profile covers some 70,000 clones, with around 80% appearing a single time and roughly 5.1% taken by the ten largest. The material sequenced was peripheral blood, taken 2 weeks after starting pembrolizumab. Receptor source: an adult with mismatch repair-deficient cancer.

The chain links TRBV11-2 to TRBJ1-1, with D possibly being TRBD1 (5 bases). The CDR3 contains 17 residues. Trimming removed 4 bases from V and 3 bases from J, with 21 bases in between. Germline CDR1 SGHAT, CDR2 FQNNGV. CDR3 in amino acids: CASSSLPDPAGDTEAFF. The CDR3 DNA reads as TGTGCCAGCAGCTCCCTTCCAGACCCAGCGGGGGACACTGAAGCTTTCTTT.

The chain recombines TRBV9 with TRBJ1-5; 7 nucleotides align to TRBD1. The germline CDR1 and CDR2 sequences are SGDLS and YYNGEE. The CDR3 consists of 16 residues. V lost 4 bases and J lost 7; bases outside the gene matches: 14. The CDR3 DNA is TGTGCCAGCAGCCCGCGAGGACAGGTCTCGGTCCAGCCCCAGCATTTT. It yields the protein CASSPRGQVSVQPQHF.

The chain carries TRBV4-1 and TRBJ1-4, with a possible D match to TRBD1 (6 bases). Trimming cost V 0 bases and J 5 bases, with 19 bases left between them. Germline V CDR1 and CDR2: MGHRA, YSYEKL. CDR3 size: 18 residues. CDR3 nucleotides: TGCGCCAGCAGCCAAGACCCCCCGGTGACAGGCGAAAATGAAAAACTGTTTTTT. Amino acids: CASSQDPPVTGENEKLFF.

The CDR3 loop is CASSFKGTGVNTEAFF. The CDR3 nucleotides are TGTGCCAGCAGTTTTAAGGGGACAGGGGTGAACACTGAAGCTTTCTTT. This chain uses TRBV27 with TRBJ1-1; TRBD1 agrees at 10 bases. Looked up from germline, CDR1 is MNHEY and CDR2 is SMNVEV (reference sequence). V lost 3 bases and J lost 0; bases outside the gene matches: 4. The CDR3 is made up of 16 amino acids.

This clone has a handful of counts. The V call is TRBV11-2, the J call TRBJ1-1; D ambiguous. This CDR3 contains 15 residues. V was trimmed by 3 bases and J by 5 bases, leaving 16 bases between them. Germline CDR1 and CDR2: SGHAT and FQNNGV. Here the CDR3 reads CASSFYTDGKTEAFF. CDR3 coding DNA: TGTGCCAGCAGCTTTTATACAGATGGTAAGACTGAAGCTTTCTTT.

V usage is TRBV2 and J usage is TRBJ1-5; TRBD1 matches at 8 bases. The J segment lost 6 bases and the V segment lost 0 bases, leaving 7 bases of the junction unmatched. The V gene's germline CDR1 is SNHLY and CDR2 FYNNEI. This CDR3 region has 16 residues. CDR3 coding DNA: TGTGCCAGCAGTGAAGCGCTAACAGGGGGAGGTCAGCCCCAGCATTTT. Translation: CASSEALTGGGQPQHF.

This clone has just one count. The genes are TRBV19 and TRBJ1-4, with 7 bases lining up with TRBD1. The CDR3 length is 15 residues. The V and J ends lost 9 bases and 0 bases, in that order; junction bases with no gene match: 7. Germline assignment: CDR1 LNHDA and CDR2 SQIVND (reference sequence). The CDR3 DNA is TGTGCCAGGGGACAGCTTATTGCAACTAATGAAAAACTGTTTTTT. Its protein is CARGQLIATNEKLFF.

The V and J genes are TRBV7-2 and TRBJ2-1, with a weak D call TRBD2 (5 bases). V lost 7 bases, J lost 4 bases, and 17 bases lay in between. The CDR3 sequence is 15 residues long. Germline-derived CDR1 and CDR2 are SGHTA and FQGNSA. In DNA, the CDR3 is TGTGCCAGCATCCTCTCGGGGAATACTTACAATGAGCAGTTCTTC. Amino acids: CASILSGNTYNEQFF.

CDR3 DNA sequence: TGTGCCACCAGCCTTAGGCAGGGGCCACACGAGCAGTACTTC. As protein: CATSLRQGPHEQYF. The V call is TRBV15, the J call TRBJ2-7; TRBD1 is a possible D gene (6 bases). This CDR3 spans 14 amino acids. V gave up 5 bases and J gave up 5 bases, with 16 bases separating them. Germline CDR1 LNHNV, CDR2 YYDKDF (reference sequence). The variable domain in full, completed from reference TRBV15 and TRBJ2-7, reads DAMVIQNPRYQVTQFGKPVTLSCSQTLNHNVMYWYQQKSSQAPKLLFHYYDKDFNNEADTPDNFQSRRPNTSFCFLDIRSPGLGDTAMYLCATSLRQGPHEQYFGPGTRLTVT.

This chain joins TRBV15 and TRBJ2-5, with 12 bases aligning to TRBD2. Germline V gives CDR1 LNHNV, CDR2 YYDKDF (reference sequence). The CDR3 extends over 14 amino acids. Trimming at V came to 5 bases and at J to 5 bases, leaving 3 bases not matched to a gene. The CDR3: CATSLAGGRETQYF. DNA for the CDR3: TGTGCCACCAGCCTAGCGGGAGGGCGGGAGACCCAGTACTTC. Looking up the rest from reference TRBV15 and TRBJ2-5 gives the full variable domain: DAMVIQNPRYQVTQFGKPVTLSCSQTLNHNVMYWYQQKSSQAPKLLFHYYDKDFNNEADTPDNFQSRRPNTSFCFLDIRSPGLGDTAMYLCATSLAGGRETQYFGPGTRLLVL.

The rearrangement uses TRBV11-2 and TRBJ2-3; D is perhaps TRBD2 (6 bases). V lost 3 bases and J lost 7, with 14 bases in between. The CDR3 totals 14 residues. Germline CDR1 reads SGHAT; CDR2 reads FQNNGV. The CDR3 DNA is TGTGCCAGCAGCTTGGAGGGGCCCCCGAATACGCAGTATTTT. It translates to CASSLEGPPNTQYF. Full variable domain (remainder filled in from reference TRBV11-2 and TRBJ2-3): EAGVAQSPRYKIIEKRQSVAFWCNPISGHATLYWYQQILGQGPKLLIQFQNNGVVDDSQLPKDRFSAERLKGVDSTLKIQPAKLEDSAVYLCASSLEGPPNTQYFGPGTRLTVL.

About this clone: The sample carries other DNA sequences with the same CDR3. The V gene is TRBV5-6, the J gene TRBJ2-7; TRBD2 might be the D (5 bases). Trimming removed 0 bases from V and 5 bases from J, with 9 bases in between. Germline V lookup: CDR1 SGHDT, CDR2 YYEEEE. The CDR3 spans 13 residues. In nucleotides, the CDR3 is TGTGCCAGCAGCTTGGGAGGGAGTAACGAGCAGTACTTC. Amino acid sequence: CASSLGGSNEQYF.

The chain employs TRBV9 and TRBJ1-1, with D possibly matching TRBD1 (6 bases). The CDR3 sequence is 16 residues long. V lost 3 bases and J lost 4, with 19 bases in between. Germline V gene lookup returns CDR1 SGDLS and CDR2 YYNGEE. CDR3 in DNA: TGTGCCAGCAGCGCGGCGGCTGGGGGCGCGGGCACTGAAGCTTTCTTT. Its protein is CASSAAAGGAGTEAFF.

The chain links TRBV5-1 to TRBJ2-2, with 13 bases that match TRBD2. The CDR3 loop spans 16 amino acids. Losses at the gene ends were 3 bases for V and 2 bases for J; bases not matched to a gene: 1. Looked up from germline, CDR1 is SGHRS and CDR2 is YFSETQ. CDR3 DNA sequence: TGCGCCAGCAGCTGGGGACTAGCGGGAAACACCGGGGAGCTGTTTTTT. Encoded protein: CASSWGLAGNTGELFF. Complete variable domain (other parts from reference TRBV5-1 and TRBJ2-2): KAGVTQTPRYLIKTRGQQVTLSCSPISGHRSVSWYQQTPGQGLQFLFEYFSETQRNKGNFPGRFSGRQFSNSRSEMNVSTLELGDSALYLCASSWGLAGNTGELFFGEGSRLTVL.

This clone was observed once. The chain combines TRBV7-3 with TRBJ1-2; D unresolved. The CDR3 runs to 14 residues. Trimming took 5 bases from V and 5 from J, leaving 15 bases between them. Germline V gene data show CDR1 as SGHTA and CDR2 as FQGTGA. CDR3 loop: CASSLGRAQYGYTF. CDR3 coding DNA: TGTGCCAGCAGCCTGGGAAGGGCGCAATATGGCTACACCTTC.

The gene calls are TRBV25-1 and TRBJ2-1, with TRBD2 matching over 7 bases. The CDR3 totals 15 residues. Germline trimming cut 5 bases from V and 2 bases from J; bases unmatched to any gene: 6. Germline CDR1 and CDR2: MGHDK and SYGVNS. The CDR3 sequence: CASSRGGLAYNEQFF. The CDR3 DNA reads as TGTGCCAGCAGTAGGGGAGGGCTGGCCTACAATGAGCAGTTCTTC.

CDR3 in amino acids: CASSLGGAGTSYEQYF. In DNA, the CDR3 is TGCGCCAGCAGCTTGGGAGGCGCCGGGACGAGTTACGAGCAGTACTTC. The gene calls are TRBV5-1 and TRBJ2-7, with D possibly being TRBD1 or TRBD2 (5 bases each). Germline V lookup: CDR1 SGHRS, CDR2 YFSETQ. The CDR3 is 16 residues long. Trimming took off 0 bases at V and 4 bases at J, with 17 bases between the two ends.

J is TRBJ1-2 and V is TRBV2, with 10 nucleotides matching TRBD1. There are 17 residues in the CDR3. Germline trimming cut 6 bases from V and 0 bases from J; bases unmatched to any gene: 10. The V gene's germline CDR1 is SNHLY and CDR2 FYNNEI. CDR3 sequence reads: CASSSETGGRSNYGYTF. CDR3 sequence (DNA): TGTGCCAGCAGCTCCGAGACAGGGGGCCGGTCTAACTATGGCTACACCTTC.

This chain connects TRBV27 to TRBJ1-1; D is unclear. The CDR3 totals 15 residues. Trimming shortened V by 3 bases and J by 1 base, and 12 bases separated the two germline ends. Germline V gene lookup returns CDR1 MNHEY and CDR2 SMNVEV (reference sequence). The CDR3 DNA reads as TGTGCCAGCAGTTTGTCCCAGATGGGGAACACTGAAGCTTTCTTT. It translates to CASSLSQMGNTEAFF.

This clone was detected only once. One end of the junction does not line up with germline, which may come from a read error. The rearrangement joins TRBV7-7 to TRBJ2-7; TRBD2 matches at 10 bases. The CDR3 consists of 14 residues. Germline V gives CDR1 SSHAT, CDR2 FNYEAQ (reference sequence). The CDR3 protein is CASSLSGRAGEQYF. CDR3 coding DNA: TGTGCTAGCAGCTTAAGCGGGAGGGCCGGGGAGCAGTACTTC. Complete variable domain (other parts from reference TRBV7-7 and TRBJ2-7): GAGVSQSPRYKVTKRGQDVTLRCDPISSHATLYWYQQALGQGPEFLTYFNYEAQPDKSGLPSDRFSAERPEGSISTLTIQRTEQRDSAMYRCASSLSGRAGEQYFGPGTRLTVT.

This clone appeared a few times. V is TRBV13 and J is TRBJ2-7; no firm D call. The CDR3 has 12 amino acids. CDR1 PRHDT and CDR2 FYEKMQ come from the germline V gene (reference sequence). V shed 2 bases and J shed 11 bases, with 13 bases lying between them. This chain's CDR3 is CASSLRTETKYF. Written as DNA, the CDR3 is TGTGCCAGCAGCTTAAGAACGGAAACGAAGTACTTC.

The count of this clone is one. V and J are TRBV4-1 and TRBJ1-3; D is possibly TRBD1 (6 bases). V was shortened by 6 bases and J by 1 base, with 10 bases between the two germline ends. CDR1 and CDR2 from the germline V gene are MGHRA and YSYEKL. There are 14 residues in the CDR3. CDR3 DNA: TGCGCCAGCAGTCCTGACAGGTCTGGAAACACCATATATTTT. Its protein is CASSPDRSGNTIYF.